The T cell receptor beta chain under discussion was sequenced for a study of blood T cell repertoires in COVID-19. Adults between roughly 18 and 100 years of age took part from under 25 US areas. This clone occurred a few times. Deletions cut 1 base from V and 4 bases from J, with 13 bases between. There are 15 residues in the CDR3. The germline V gene encodes CDR1 SGHDN and CDR2 FVKESK. The method was immunoSEQ multiplex PCR; TCRdb's version includes in-frame clones alone and lacks a portion of them. The sample consists of around 170,000 clones, approximately 80% of them appearing once. The sequence derives from a man aged 50 to 60 who had recovered from COVID-19. The rearrangement uses TRBV14 and TRBJ1-2; D is undetermined. The sequencing sample was made of PBMCs or T cells enriched from blood (not recorded which). The CDR3 DNA reads TGTGCCAGCAGCCAAGGCCGGCCAGGCTCCTATGGCTACACCTTC. Encoded protein: CASSQGRPGSYGYTF.